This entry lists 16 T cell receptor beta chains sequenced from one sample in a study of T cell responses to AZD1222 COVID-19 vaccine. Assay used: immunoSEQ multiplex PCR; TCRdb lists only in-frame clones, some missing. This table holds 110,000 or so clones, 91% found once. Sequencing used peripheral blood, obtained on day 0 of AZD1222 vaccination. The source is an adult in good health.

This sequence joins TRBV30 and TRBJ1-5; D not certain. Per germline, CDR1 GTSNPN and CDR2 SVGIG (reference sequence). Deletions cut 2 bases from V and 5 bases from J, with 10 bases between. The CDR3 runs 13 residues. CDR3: CAWSPGEDQPQHF. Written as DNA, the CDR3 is TGTGCCTGGAGTCCTGGGGAGGATCAGCCCCAGCATTTT. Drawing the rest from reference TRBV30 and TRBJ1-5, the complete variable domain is SQTIHQWPATLVQPVGSPLSLECTVEGTSNPNLYWYRQAAGRGLQLLFYSVGIGQISSEVPQNLSASRPQDRQFILSSKKLLLSDSGFYLCAWSPGEDQPQHFGDGTRLSIL.

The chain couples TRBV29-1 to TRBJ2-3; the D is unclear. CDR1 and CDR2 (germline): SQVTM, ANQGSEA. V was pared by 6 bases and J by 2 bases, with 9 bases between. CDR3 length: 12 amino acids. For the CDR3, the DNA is TGCAGCGTCCGGTCGCTCACAGATACGCAGTATTTT. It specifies CSVRSLTDTQYF.

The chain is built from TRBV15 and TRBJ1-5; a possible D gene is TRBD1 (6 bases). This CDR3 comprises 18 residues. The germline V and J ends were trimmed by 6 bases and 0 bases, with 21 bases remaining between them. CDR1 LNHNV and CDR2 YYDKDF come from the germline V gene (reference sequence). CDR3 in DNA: TGTGCCACCAGTAAACAAAGTACAGGGTTATATAGCAATCAGCCCCAGCATTTT. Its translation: CATSKQSTGLYSNQPQHF.

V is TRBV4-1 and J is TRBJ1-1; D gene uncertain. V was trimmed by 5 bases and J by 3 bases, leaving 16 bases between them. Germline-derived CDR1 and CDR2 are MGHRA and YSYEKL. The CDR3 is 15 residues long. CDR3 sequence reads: CASSAYLPRDTEAFF. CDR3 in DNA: TGCGCCAGCAGCGCGTACCTGCCTCGTGACACTGAAGCTTTCTTT.

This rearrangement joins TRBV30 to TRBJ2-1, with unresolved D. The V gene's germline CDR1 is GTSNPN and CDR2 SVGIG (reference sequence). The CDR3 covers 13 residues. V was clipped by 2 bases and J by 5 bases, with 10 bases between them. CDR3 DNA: TGTGCCTGGAGTTGGAACACCGACAATGAGCAGTTCTTC. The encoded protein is CAWSWNTDNEQFF.

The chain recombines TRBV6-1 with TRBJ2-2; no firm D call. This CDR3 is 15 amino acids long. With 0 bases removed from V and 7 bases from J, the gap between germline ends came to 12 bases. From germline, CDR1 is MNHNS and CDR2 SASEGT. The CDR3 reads CASSEASEIGGELFF. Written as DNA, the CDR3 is TGTGCCAGCAGTGAAGCTTCGGAGATAGGCGGGGAGCTGTTTTTT.

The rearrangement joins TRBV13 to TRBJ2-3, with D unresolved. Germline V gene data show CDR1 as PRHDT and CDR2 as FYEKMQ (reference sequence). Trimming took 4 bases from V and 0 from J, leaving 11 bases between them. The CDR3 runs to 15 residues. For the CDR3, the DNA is TGTGCCAGCAGCTCGGAATTAGTGAGCACAGATACGCAGTATTTT. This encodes CASSSELVSTDTQYF.

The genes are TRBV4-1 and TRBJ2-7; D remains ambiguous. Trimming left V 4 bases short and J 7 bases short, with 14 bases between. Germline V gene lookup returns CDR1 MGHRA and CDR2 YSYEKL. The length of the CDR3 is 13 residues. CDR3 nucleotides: TGCGCCAGCAGCCCCGCTACCAGCGTGGAGCAGTACTTC. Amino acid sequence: CASSPATSVEQYF.

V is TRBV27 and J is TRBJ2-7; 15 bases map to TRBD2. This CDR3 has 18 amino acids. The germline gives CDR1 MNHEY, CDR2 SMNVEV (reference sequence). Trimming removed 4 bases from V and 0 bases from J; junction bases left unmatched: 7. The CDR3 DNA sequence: TGTGCCAGCAGTTCTATAGGACTAGCGGGGGGGAGCTCCTACGAGCAGTACTTC. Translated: CASSSIGLAGGSSYEQYF.

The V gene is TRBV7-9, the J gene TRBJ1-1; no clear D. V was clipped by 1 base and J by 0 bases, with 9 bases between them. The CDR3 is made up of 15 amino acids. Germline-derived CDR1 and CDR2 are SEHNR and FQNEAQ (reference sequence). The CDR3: CASSLGLGLNTEAFF. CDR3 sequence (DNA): TGTGCCAGCAGCTTAGGTCTGGGCTTGAACACTGAAGCTTTCTTT.

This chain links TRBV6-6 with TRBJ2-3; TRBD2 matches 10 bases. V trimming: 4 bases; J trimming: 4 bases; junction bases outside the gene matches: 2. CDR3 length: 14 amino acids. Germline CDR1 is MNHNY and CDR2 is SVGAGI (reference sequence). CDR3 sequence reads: CASSSSGSSDTQYF. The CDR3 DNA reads TGTGCCAGCAGTTCTAGCGGGAGTTCAGATACGCAGTATTTT.

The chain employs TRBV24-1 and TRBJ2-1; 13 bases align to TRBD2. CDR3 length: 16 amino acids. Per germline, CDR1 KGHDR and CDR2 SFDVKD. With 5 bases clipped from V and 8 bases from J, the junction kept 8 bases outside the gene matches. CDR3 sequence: CATSALGTSGADEQFF. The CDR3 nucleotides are TGTGCCACCAGTGCCCTGGGGACTAGCGGGGCCGATGAGCAGTTCTTC.

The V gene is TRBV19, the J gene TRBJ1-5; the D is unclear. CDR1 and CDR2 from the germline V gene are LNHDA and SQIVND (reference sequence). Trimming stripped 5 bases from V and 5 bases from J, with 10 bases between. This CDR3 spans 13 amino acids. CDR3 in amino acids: CASSGQLYQPQHF. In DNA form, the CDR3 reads TGTGCCAGTAGTGGGCAGCTCTATCAGCCCCAGCATTTT.

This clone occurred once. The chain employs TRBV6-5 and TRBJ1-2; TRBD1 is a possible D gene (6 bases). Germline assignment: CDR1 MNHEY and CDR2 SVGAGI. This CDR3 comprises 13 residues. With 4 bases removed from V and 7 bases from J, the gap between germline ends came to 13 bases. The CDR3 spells CASSSSGAVGYTF. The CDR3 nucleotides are TGTGCCAGCAGTTCCTCGGGGGCGGTTGGCTACACCTTC.

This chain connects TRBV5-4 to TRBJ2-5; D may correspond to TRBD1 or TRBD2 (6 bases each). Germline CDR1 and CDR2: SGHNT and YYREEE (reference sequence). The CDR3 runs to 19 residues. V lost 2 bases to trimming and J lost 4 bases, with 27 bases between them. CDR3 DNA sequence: TGTGCCAGCAGCTTCGGGGGCTCCGCTCACGACAGGTTTGGAGAGACCCAGTACTTC. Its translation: CASSFGGSAHDRFGETQYF.

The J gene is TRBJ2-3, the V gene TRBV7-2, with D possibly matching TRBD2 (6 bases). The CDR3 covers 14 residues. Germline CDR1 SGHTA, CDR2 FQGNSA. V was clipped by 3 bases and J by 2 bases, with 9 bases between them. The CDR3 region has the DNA TGTGCCAGCAGCTTCGGGACTCTCACAGATACGCAGTATTTT. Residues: CASSFGTLTDTQYF.